This T cell receptor beta chain was captured by sequencing in a study of preoperative IRX-2 immunotherapy in early breast cancer. The table came from immunoSEQ multiplex PCR; TCRdb's copy has only in-frame clones and leaves some out. The sample lists 20,000 to 30,000 clones, roughly nine tenths occurring once. Treatment indicated: preoperative locoregional IRX-2 cytokine immunotherapy. Preoperative locoregional IRX-2 cytokine immunotherapy was tested in the phase Ib source study. This clone was seen a single time. This material consisted of tumor tissue, taken after IRX-2 immunotherapy. The source is a human donor with breast cancer.

The CDR3 spells CASSFRDRDSEAFF. CDR3 DNA: TGTGCCAGCAGTTTCCGGGACAGGGATTCTGAAGCTTTCTTT. The chain couples TRBV27 to TRBJ1-1; 9 bases fit TRBD1. Germline-derived CDR1 and CDR2 are MNHEY and SMNVEV (reference sequence). The length of the CDR3 is 14 residues. V dropped 3 bases and J dropped 6; count of bases not matched to a gene: 5.